This TCR beta chain emerged from a study of tumor-infiltrating lymphocytes in localized non-small cell lung cancer. This clone was seen once. Its antigen is not known. General study findings and limits: No link was found between tumor T-cell fraction and recurrence-free survival.

This CDR3 is 18 amino acids long. V shed 1 base and J 2 bases; nucleotides not matched to a gene: 12. CDR1 is LGHNA and CDR2 is YNFKEQ in the germline V gene. This table comes from immunoSEQ multiplex PCR, and its TCRdb copy is limited to in-frame clones, with some not included. The sample lists 20,000 to 30,000 clones; approximately 70% were seen once. The TCR sequence derives from a human donor with non-small cell lung cancer. The sample taken for sequencing was lung tumor tissue. V gene TRBV4-2 combines with J gene TRBJ2-7; 9 bases are a match to TRBD1. The CDR3: CASSQVGTGRHMPYEQYF. CDR3 bases: TGTGCCAGCAGCCAAGTCGGGACAGGGCGGCATATGCCCTACGAGCAGTACTTC.